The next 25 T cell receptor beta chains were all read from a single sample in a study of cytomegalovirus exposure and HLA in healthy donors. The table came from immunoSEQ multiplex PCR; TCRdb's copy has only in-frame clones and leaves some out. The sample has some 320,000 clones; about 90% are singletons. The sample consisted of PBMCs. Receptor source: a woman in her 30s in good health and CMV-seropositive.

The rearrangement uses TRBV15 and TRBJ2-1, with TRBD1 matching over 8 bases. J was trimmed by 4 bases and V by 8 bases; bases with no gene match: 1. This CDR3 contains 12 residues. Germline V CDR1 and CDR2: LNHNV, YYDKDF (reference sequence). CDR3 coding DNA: TGTGCCACCGGACAGGGTTACAATGAGCAGTTCTTC. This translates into CATGQGYNEQFF.

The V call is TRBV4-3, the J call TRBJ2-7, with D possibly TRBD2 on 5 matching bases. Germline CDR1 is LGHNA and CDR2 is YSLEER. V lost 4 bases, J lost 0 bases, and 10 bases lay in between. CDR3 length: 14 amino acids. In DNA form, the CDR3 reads TGCGCCAGCAGCCCGTACCGGGGCTCCTACGAGCAGTACTTC. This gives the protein CASSPYRGSYEQYF.

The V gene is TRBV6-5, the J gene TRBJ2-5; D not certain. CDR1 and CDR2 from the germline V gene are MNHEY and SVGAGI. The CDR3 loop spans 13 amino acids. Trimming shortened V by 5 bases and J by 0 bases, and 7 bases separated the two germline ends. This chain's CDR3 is CASSGPNQETQYF. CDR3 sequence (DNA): TGTGCCAGCAGTGGCCCGAACCAAGAGACCCAGTACTTC.

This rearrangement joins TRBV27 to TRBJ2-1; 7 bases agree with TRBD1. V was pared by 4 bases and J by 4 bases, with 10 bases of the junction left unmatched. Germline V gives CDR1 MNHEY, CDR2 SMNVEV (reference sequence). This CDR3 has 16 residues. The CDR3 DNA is TGTGCCAGCAGTTGGGGGACAGAAACACCATACAATGAGCAGTTCTTC. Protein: CASSWGTETPYNEQFF.

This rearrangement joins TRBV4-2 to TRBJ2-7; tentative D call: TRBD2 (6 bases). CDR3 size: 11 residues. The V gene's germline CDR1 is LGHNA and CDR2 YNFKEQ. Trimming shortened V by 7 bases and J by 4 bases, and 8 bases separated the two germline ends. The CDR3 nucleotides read TGTGCCAGCAACGGGGGATACGAGCAGTACTTC. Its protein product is CASNGGYEQYF.

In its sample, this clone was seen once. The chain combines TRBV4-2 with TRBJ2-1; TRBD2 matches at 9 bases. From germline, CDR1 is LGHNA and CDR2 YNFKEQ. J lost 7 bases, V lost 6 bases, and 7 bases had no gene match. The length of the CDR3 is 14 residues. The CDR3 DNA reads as TGTGCCAGCAGTTCGGGGACTAGCCATAATGAGCAGTTCTTC. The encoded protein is CASSSGTSHNEQFF.

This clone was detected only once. The CDR3 sequence is CATTGTGLTGEQYF. For the CDR3, the DNA is TGTGCCACCACAGGGACTGGACTAACAGGCGAGCAGTACTTC. J is TRBJ2-7 and V is TRBV10-3; D is perhaps TRBD1 or TRBD2 (6 bases each). This CDR3 is built from 14 residues. V was pared by 10 bases and J by 6 bases, with 22 bases between. Germline V gene data show CDR1 as ENHRY and CDR2 as SYGVKD.

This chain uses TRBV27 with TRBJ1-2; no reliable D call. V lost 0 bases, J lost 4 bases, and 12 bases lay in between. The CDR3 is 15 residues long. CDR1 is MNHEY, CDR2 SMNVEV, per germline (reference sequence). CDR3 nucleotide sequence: TGTGCCAGCAGTTTATCGGGGAGCTCCCTCTATGGCTACACCTTC. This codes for CASSLSGSSLYGYTF.

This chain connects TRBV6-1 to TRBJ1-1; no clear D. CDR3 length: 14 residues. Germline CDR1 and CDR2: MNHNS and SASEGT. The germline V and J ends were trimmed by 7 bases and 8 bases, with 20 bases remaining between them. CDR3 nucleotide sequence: TGTGCCAGCACCCCTTTGGGCCTAGACTGGGAAGCTTTCTTT. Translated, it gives CASTPLGLDWEAFF.

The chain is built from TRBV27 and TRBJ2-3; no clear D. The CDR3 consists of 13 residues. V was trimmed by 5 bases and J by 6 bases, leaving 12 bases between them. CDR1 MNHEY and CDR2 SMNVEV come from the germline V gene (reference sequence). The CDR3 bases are TGTGCCAGCAGTGTGATCCGGGTGGATACGCAGTATTTT. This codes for CASSVIRVDTQYF.

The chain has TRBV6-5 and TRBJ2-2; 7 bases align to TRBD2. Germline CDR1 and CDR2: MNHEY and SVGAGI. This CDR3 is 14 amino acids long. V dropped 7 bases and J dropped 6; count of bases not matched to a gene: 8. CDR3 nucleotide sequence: TGTGCCAGCACCATGGTGGGGGGGGCCGGGGAGCTGTTTTTT. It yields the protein CASTMVGGAGELFF.

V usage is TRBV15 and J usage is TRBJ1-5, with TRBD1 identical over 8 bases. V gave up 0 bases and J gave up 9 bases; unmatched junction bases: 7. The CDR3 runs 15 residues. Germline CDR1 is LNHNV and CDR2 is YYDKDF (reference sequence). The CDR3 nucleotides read TGTGCCACCAGCAGAGATGACAGGGGCCTTTCGCCCCAGCATTTT. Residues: CATSRDDRGLSPQHF.

The CDR3 loop reads CASSGVGAKFQPQHF. In DNA form, the CDR3 reads TGTGCCAGCAGTGGGGTCGGAGCAAAATTTCAGCCCCAGCATTTT. The chain combines TRBV6-1 with TRBJ1-5; D gene ambiguous. Germline V gene data show CDR1 as MNHNS and CDR2 as SASEGT. V lost 4 bases and J 6 bases, leaving 16 bases between the germline ends. The CDR3 is 15 amino acids.

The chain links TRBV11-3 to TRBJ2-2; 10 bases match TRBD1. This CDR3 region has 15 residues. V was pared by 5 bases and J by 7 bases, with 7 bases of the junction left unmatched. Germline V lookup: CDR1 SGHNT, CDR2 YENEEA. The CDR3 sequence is CASSLGDRGDGELFF. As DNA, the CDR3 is TGTGCCAGCAGCCTAGGGGACAGGGGAGACGGGGAGCTGTTTTTT.

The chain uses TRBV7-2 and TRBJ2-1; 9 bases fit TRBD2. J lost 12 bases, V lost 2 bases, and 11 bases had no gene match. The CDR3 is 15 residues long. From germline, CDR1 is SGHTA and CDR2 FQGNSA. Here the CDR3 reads CASSLSAGGPSTQFF. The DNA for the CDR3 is TGTGCCAGCAGCTTAAGTGCGGGGGGGCCGTCCACGCAGTTCTTC.

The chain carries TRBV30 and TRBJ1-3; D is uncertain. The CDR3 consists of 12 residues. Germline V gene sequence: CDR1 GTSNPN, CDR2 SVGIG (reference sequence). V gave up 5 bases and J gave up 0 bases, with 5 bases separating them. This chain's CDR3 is CAWAPSGNTIYF. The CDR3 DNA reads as TGTGCCTGGGCCCCCTCTGGAAACACCATATATTTT.

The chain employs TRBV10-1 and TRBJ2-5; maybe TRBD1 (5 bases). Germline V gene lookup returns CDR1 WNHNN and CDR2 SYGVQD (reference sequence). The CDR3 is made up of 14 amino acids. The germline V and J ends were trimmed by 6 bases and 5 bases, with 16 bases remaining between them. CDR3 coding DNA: TGCGCCAGCAGCCCCGGCAGGGATCACGAGACCCAGTACTTC. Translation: CASSPGRDHETQYF.

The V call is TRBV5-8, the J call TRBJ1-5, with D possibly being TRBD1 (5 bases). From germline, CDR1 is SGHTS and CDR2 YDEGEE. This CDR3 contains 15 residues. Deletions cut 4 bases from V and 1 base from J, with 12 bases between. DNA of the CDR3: TGTGCCAGCAGCCTGCGGGGACCGAGCAATCAGCCCCAGCATTTT. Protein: CASSLRGPSNQPQHF.

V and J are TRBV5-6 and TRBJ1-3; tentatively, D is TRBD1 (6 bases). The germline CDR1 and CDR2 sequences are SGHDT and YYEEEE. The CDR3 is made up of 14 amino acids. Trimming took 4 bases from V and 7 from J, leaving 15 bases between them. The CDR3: CASSGGRGGNTIYF. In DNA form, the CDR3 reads TGTGCCAGCAGCGGAGGCAGGGGAGGGAACACCATATATTTT.

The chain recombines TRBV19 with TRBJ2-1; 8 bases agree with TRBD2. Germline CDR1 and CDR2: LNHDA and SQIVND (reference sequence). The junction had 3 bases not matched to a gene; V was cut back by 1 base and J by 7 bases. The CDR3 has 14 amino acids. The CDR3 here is CASSIAGGWNEQFF. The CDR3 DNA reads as TGTGCCAGTAGTATAGCGGGGGGGTGGAATGAGCAGTTCTTC.

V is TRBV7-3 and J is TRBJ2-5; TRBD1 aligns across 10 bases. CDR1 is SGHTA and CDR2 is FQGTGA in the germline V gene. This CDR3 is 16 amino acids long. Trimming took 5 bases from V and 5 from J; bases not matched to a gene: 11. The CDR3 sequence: CASSPAGQGIKETQYF. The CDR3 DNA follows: TGTGCCAGCAGCCCGGCGGGACAGGGGATTAAGGAGACCCAGTACTTC.

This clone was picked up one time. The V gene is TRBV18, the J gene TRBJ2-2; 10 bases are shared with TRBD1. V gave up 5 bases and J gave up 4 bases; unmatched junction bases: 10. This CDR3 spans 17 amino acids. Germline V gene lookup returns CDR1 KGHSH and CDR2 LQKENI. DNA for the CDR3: TGTGCCAGCTCATACTCCGGGACAGGGGAACGCACCGGGGAGCTGTTTTTT. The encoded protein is CASSYSGTGERTGELFF.

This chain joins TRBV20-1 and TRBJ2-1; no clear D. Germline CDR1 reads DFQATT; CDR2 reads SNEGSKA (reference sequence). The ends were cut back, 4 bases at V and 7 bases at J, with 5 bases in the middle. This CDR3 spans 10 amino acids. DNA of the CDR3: TGCAGTGCTACTTCGAATGAGCAGTTCTTC. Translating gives CSATSNEQFF.

CDR3 region: CSVTVGVEDEQYF. The CDR3 coding sequence is TGCAGCGTTACAGTAGGGGTAGAGGACGAGCAGTACTTC. The V gene is TRBV29-1, the J gene TRBJ2-7, with D tentatively TRBD1 (5 bases). The CDR3 sequence is 13 residues long. Germline CDR1 and CDR2: SQVTM and ANQGSEA. Trimming stripped 5 bases from V and 5 bases from J, with 16 bases between.

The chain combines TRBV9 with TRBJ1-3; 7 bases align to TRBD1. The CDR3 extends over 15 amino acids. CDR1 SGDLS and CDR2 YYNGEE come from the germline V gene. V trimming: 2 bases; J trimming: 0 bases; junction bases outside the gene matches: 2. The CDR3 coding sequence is TGTGCCAGCAGCGTGGGACAGCTCTCTGGAAACACCATATATTTT. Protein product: CASSVGQLSGNTIYF.